These 27 T cell receptor beta chains originate from one sample sequenced in a study of monozygotic twins with cystic fibrosis (TCRdb year 2021). Libraries were constructed by the immunoSEQ multiplex PCR assay. Not all clones reach the TCRdb copy of this immuneACCESS table, which keeps in-frame sequences only. Checked studies attribute under half of the gap to unresolved V genes and leave the rest unexplained. The sample table lists 36,000 or so clones, just over 90% of them with a count of one. Jointly, the top ten make up under 0.25% of the sample. Sequencing input: blood. The receptors were sampled from a boy aged 2 to 9 with cystic fibrosis.

The V call is TRBV12-2, the J call TRBJ2-5. TRBV12-2 constitutes a pseudogene. The CDR3 totals 15 residues. DNA of the CDR3: TGTGCAAGTCGCTTAGCTTCGGCCCTGGTGGAGACCCAGTACTTC. It specifies CASRLASALVETQYF.

V gene TRBV11-3 combines with J gene TRBJ1-1; D is ambiguous. This CDR3 has 13 residues. Trimming removed 1 base at V and 5 bases at J, with 8 bases between. The V gene's germline CDR1 is SGHNT and CDR2 YENEEA. In DNA, the CDR3 is TGTGCCAGCAGCTTAGTTGACAAGACTGAAGCTTTCTTT. The encoded protein is CASSLVDKTEAFF. Using reference TRBV11-3 and TRBJ1-1 for the parts outside the CDR3, the full variable domain is EAGVVQSPRYKIIEKKQPVAFWCNPISGHNTLYWYLQNLGQGPELLIRYENEEAVDDSQLPKDRFSAERLKGVDSTLKIQPAELGDSAVYLCASSLVDKTEAFFGQGTRLTVV.

The chain couples TRBV9 to TRBJ1-3; weak D call: TRBD1 (5 bases). Trimming removed 0 bases from V and 0 bases from J, with 13 bases in between. The CDR3 spans 17 residues. Germline CDR1 and CDR2: SGDLS and YYNGEE. Here the CDR3 reads CASSVGGGVVSGNTIYF. CDR3 nucleotide sequence: TGTGCCAGCAGCGTAGGAGGAGGGGTAGTCTCTGGAAACACCATATATTTT. Drawing the rest from reference TRBV9 and TRBJ1-3, the complete variable domain is DSGVTQTPKHLITATGQRVTLRCSPRSGDLSVYWYQQSLDQGLQFLIQYYNGEERAKGNILERFSAQQFPDLHSELNLSSLELGDSALYFCASSVGGGVVSGNTIYFGEGSWLTVV.

The chain carries TRBV19 and TRBJ2-5; D is undetermined. The CDR3 length is 14 residues. The germline gives CDR1 LNHDA, CDR2 SQIVND (reference sequence). V was pared by 3 bases and J by 5 bases, with 13 bases between. The CDR3 is CASSISPPQETQYF. The CDR3 DNA follows: TGTGCCAGTAGTATCTCGCCCCCGCAGGAGACCCAGTACTTC.

The V call is TRBV6-5, the J call TRBJ2-7; TRBD1 matches at 9 bases. Germline-derived CDR1 and CDR2 are MNHEY and SVGAGI. The V and J ends lost 6 bases and 4 bases, in that order; junction bases with no gene match: 4. This CDR3 has 13 residues. CDR3 residues: CASSRDREYEQYF. In DNA, the CDR3 is TGTGCCAGCAGCCGGGACAGGGAGTACGAGCAGTACTTC.

This clone was seen once. The chain combines TRBV5-4 with TRBJ1-1; the D gene is possibly TRBD1 (6 bases). V was trimmed by 3 bases and J by 1 base, leaving 13 bases between them. Germline CDR1 reads SGHNT; CDR2 reads YYREEE (reference sequence). The CDR3 consists of 15 residues. The CDR3 bases are TGTGCCAGCAGCTCCCGAGGGGGGGAGAACACTGAAGCTTTCTTT. It encodes CASSSRGGENTEAFF.

The chain has TRBV5-1 and TRBJ2-7, with D possibly matching TRBD1 (5 bases). CDR3 size: 14 residues. CDR1 is SGHRS, CDR2 YFSETQ, per germline. V gave up 3 bases and J gave up 4 bases, with 14 bases separating them. CDR3 nucleotide sequence: TGCGCCAGCAGCTCCAGGGTTGATCAATACGAGCAGTACTTC. It translates to CASSSRVDQYEQYF.

This clone was picked up a small number of times. The rearrangement uses TRBV2 and TRBJ1-4; 7 bases match TRBD1. V shed 6 bases, J shed 6 bases, and the junction held 7 bases outside the gene matches. This CDR3 contains 14 residues. Germline V gives CDR1 SNHLY, CDR2 FYNNEI. CDR3 region: CASSPDRDHEKLFF. For the CDR3, the DNA is TGTGCCAGCAGCCCCGACAGGGATCATGAAAAACTGTTTTTT.

The rearrangement links TRBV5-1 to TRBJ2-1, with TRBD1 matching 10 bases. The CDR3 sequence is 17 residues long. Germline CDR1 SGHRS, CDR2 YFSETQ. The trim removed 3 bases at V and 4 bases at J, leaving 10 bases unmatched. CDR3 loop: CASSSSWRDRGYNEQFF. The CDR3 DNA reads as TGCGCCAGCAGCTCCTCCTGGAGGGACAGGGGATACAATGAGCAGTTCTTC.

J is TRBJ2-7 and V is TRBV2, with D tentatively TRBD1 (7 bases). The V end lost 6 bases, the J end lost 3 bases, and 15 bases lay between the germline ends. From germline, CDR1 is SNHLY and CDR2 FYNNEI. The CDR3 loop spans 14 amino acids. CDR3 protein: CASRAMQGGYEQYF. CDR3 in DNA: TGTGCCAGCAGGGCGATGCAGGGGGGCTACGAGCAGTACTTC.

The chain carries TRBV5-4 and TRBJ2-5; D not certain. V was cut by 3 bases and J by 5 bases, with 11 bases left in between. Per the germline V gene, CDR1 is SGHNT and CDR2 is YYREEE (reference sequence). The CDR3 is 13 residues long. In nucleotides, the CDR3 is TGTGCCAGCAGCTCCCGAATGGGTGAGACCCAGTACTTC. Translating it yields CASSSRMGETQYF.

This sequence joins TRBV10-1 and TRBJ2-3; TRBD2 matches 9 bases. Germline values: CDR1 WNHNN, CDR2 SYGVQD (reference sequence). V was pared by 3 bases and J by 5 bases, with 6 bases of the junction left unmatched. The CDR3 length is 15 residues. The CDR3 nucleotides are TGCGCCAGCAGTGATCCGCGGGGGGGCATAGATACGCAGTATTTT. Its translation: CASSDPRGGIDTQYF.

The chain recombines TRBV5-4 with TRBJ2-5; 9 bases fit TRBD2. CDR3 length: 15 residues. Per germline, CDR1 SGHNT and CDR2 YYREEE (reference sequence). Unmatched junction bases numbered 3, after V lost 0 bases and J lost 3 bases. The CDR3 reads CASSLGLAGEETQYF. In DNA form, the CDR3 reads TGTGCCAGCAGCTTGGGCTTAGCGGGGGAAGAGACCCAGTACTTC.

The chain carries TRBV2 and TRBJ1-1; possibly TRBD1 for D (5 bases). The CDR3 is 11 amino acids. The ends were cut back, 8 bases at V and 8 bases at J, with 12 bases in the middle. Germline CDR1 SNHLY, CDR2 FYNNEI. CDR3 in amino acids: CASWGGSEAFF. For the CDR3, the DNA is TGTGCCAGCTGGGGCGGGTCCGAAGCTTTCTTT.

V gene TRBV11-3 combines with J gene TRBJ2-3, with 8 bases fitting TRBD1. From germline, CDR1 is SGHNT and CDR2 YENEEA. The trim removed 1 base at V and 2 bases at J, leaving 2 bases unmatched. The CDR3 has 15 residues. The CDR3: CASSLVGQATDTQYF. CDR3 DNA sequence: TGTGCCAGCAGCTTAGTGGGACAGGCCACAGATACGCAGTATTTT.

The J gene is TRBJ1-5, the V gene TRBV18, with 10 bases lining up with TRBD1. After removal of 1 base from V and 5 bases from J, the junction contained 5 bases not matched to a gene. The length of the CDR3 is 16 residues. CDR1 KGHSH and CDR2 LQKENI come from the germline V gene. The CDR3 coding sequence is TGTGCCAGCTCACCACAGGACAGGGGGGACCATCAGCCCCAGCATTTT. It is translated as CASSPQDRGDHQPQHF.

This chain joins TRBV6-6 and TRBJ2-2; 9 nucleotides line up with TRBD1. With V trimmed by 0 bases and J by 3 bases, 2 bases remained unmatched. The CDR3 is 16 amino acids. CDR1 and CDR2 from the germline V gene are MNHNY and SVGAGI (reference sequence). The CDR3 coding sequence is TGTGCCAGCAGTTACTCGAACAGGGGGCACACCGGGGAGCTGTTTTTT. This translates into CASSYSNRGHTGELFF.

The chain recombines TRBV5-1 with TRBJ1-2; D perhaps matches TRBD1 (5 bases). The CDR3 is made up of 14 amino acids. Germline CDR1 reads SGHRS; CDR2 reads YFSETQ. The germline V and J ends were trimmed by 4 bases and 8 bases, with 18 bases remaining between them. The DNA of the CDR3 is TGCGCCAGCAGCCCCCTGGGACGTTCTGGGGGCTACACCTTC. Its protein product is CASSPLGRSGGYTF. The full variable domain, in which reference TRBV5-1 and TRBJ1-2 provide the parts outside the CDR3, is KAGVTQTPRYLIKTRGQQVTLSCSPISGHRSVSWYQQTPGQGLQFLFEYFSETQRNKGNFPGRFSGRQFSNSRSEMNVSTLELGDSALYLCASSPLGRSGGYTFGSGTRLTVV.

J is TRBJ1-1 and V is TRBV6-5; D gene unclear. Trimming left V 5 bases short and J 3 bases short, with 16 bases between. Germline V gene data show CDR1 as MNHEY and CDR2 as SVGAGI. CDR3 size: 15 residues. The CDR3 bases are TGTGCCAGCAGTCTGTCTGGGGAGGGTGACACTGAAGCTTTCTTT. Residues: CASSLSGEGDTEAFF.

V usage is TRBV7-9 and J usage is TRBJ1-1; D might be TRBD1 (5 bases). Germline CDR1 SEHNR, CDR2 FQNEAQ (reference sequence). The CDR3 totals 12 residues. Trimming removed 8 bases at V and 0 bases at J, with 7 bases between. The CDR3 DNA is TGTGCCAGCGAGGGGCTGAACACTGAAGCTTTCTTT. This encodes CASEGLNTEAFF. The whole variable domain, filled in from reference TRBV7-9 and TRBJ1-1, reads DTGVSQNPRHKITKRGQNVTFRCDPISEHNRLYWYRQTLGQGPEFLTYFQNEAQLEKSRLLSDRFSAERPKGSFSTLEIQRTEQGDSAMYLCASEGLNTEAFFGQGTRLTVV.

CDR3 residues: CASSLQQANYGYTF. CDR3 DNA: TGTGCCAGCAGCTTACAACAGGCTAACTATGGCTACACCTTC. This chain connects TRBV7-2 to TRBJ1-2, with a possible D match to TRBD1 (5 bases). Trimming removed 2 bases from V and 0 bases from J, with 7 bases in between. Germline CDR1 and CDR2: SGHTA and FQGNSA. This CDR3 has 14 residues.

This chain links TRBV4-1 with TRBJ1-1, with a weak D call TRBD1 (5 bases). Germline CDR1 and CDR2: MGHRA and YSYEKL. This CDR3 contains 15 residues. Trimming left V 0 bases short and J 2 bases short, with 10 bases between. The chain's CDR3 is CASSQEQVSNTEAFF. DNA for the CDR3: TGCGCCAGCAGCCAAGAACAGGTTTCAAACACTGAAGCTTTCTTT.

The CDR3 region is CASSDYRLGGDTEAFF. The CDR3 DNA reads TGTGCCAGCAGTGATTACAGGTTGGGCGGTGACACTGAAGCTTTCTTT. The V gene is TRBV2, the J gene TRBJ1-1; a possible D gene is TRBD1 (5 bases). V was trimmed by 3 bases and J by 3 bases, leaving 17 bases between them. The CDR3 consists of 16 residues. Germline CDR1 is SNHLY and CDR2 is FYNNEI.

The gene calls are TRBV9 and TRBJ2-1, with D perhaps TRBD1 (6 bases). The CDR3 covers 17 residues. V was shortened by 0 bases and J by 0 bases, with 13 bases between the two germline ends. CDR1 is SGDLS, CDR2 YYNGEE, per germline. The CDR3: CASSVEDRPSSYNEQFF. The CDR3 DNA follows: TGTGCCAGCAGCGTAGAGGACAGACCGAGCTCCTACAATGAGCAGTTCTTC.

V gene TRBV6-5 combines with J gene TRBJ1-1; no firm D call. Germline lookup yields CDR1 MNHEY and CDR2 SVGAGI. The CDR3 is made up of 13 amino acids. Trimming took 8 bases from V and 2 from J, leaving 12 bases between them. This chain's CDR3 is CASFRSGNTEAFF. The CDR3 bases are TGTGCCAGCTTTCGATCCGGCAACACTGAAGCTTTCTTT.

This clone is a singleton in its sample. The chain couples TRBV18 to TRBJ1-3; D is uncertain. From germline, CDR1 is KGHSH and CDR2 LQKENI. Trimming shortened V by 2 bases and J by 1 base, and 15 bases separated the two germline ends. This CDR3 comprises 17 residues. Written as DNA, the CDR3 is TGTGCCAGCTCACCAGTAGCACTGCATGCTTCTGGAAACACCATATATTTT. Translation gives CASSPVALHASGNTIYF.

The V and J genes are TRBV6-1 and TRBJ1-1; the D gene is possibly TRBD1 (6 bases). V dropped 2 bases and J dropped 8 bases, with 15 bases sitting between them. In germline, CDR1 is MNHNS, CDR2 SASEGT. CDR3 size: 14 residues. CDR3 DNA sequence: TGTGCCAGCAGTGAAAGGGGGGGGGCAGTAGAAGCTTTCTTT. This gives the protein CASSERGGAVEAFF.